This T cell receptor beta chain was obtained from a study of glioma-infiltrating T cells after dendritic cell vaccination. The V segment lost 0 bases and the J segment 4 bases; nucleotides outside the gene matches: 3. This CDR3 has 15 amino acids. In germline, CDR1 is SGHNT, CDR2 YYREEE (reference sequence). Remarks on this clone: The antigen is unknown.

Points from the study as a whole: TCR clonality showed no direct relationship with survival.

TCRB CDR3 was amplified from 2 ug genomic DNA or less. Repertoires were generated with immunoSEQ multiplex PCR, while TCRdb's copy carries only in-frame clones and drops some. This sample carries fewer than 85,000 clones, approximately 81% of them seen once, and the ten largest clones take under 8%. The sequence was collected from a human donor with glioblastoma. The sequencing here drew on blood, taken before dendritic cell vaccination. The gene calls are TRBV5-4 and TRBJ2-3; TRBD2 matches at 9 bases. The CDR3: CASSLGRGGADTQYF. Here the CDR3 DNA reads TGTGCCAGCAGCTTGGGGCGGGGGGGAGCAGATACGCAGTATTTT.